The present T cell receptor (beta chain) was sequenced within a study of T cells in Graves' hyperthyroidism and ophthalmopathy. Overall study results and limits: Progression to ophthalmopathy was predicted a median of about 6.6 months early. Classification by a 13 V-J model distinguished ophthalmopathy from stable hyperthyroidism.

CDR3 length: 15 amino acids. The germline V gene has CDR1 SNHLY and CDR2 FYNNEI. Trimming took 3 bases from V and 6 from J, leaving 18 bases between them. The study defined stable Graves' hyperthyroidism as no ophthalmopathy progression within 18 months. Comments on this clonotype: Its specificity is unknown.

What was amplified from RNA transcripts were TCR beta CDR3 regions. First-round RT-PCR of the TCR CDR3 relied on the HTBI primer set. From the multiplex PCR reads, TCRdb called clonotypes with MiXCR, one entry per CDR3 protein. The sample includes 500,000 to 700,000 distinct CDR3 sequences, over 15% of them seen just once. Specimen: blood. The receptor's source is a young woman with Graves' hyperthyroidism. This sequence joins TRBV2 and TRBJ2-7, with D maybe TRBD2 (6 bases). The CDR3 reads CASSEGYVGGREQYF. The CDR3 DNA follows: TGTGCCAGCAGTGAGGGATATGTCGGGGGACGCGAGCAGTACTTC.